The present TCR beta chain was sequenced within a study of neoadjuvant anti-PD-1 for oral cavity cancer. At the level of the study: Patients without progression got a fourth dose around day 43. Study-wide results and caveats: Only a few patients per response group were TCR-analyzed; validation needed. PBMC Gini-index clonality exceeded responders' in non-responders post-nivolumab.

To note about this clone: Its antigen is unidentified.

Per germline, CDR1 SGHRS and CDR2 YFSETQ. The CDR3 consists of 18 residues. Trimming removed 0 bases at V and 0 bases at J, with 17 bases between. PBMCs were not maintained or expanded in culture before analysis. The method was immunoSEQ multiplex PCR; TCRdb's version includes in-frame clones alone and lacks a portion of them. The data show thousands of clones, 65% to 85% seen once. The rearrangement links TRBV5-1 to TRBJ2-3; D not resolved. This receptor was taken from a person between 35 and 79 years old with oral cavity squamous cell carcinoma. The sample in question was PBMCs, obtained before nivolumab (anti-PD-1) treatment. CDR3 sequence: CASSLGRSPPSSTDTQYF. The CDR3 nucleotides read TGCGCCAGCAGCTTGGGGCGGAGTCCGCCTTCTAGCACAGATACGCAGTATTTT.